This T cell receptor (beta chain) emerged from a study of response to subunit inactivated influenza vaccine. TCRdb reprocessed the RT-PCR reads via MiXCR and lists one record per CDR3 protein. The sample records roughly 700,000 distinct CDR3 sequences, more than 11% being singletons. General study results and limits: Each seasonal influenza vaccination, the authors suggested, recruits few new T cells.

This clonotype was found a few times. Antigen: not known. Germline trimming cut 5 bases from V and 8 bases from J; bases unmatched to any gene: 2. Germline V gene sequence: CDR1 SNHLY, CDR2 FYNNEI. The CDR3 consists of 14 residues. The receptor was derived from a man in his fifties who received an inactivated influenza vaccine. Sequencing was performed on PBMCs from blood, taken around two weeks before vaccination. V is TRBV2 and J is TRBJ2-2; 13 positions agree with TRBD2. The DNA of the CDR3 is TGTGCCAGCAGTCTGGGACTAGCGGGAGGGGAGCTGTTTTTT. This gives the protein CASSLGLAGGELFF.